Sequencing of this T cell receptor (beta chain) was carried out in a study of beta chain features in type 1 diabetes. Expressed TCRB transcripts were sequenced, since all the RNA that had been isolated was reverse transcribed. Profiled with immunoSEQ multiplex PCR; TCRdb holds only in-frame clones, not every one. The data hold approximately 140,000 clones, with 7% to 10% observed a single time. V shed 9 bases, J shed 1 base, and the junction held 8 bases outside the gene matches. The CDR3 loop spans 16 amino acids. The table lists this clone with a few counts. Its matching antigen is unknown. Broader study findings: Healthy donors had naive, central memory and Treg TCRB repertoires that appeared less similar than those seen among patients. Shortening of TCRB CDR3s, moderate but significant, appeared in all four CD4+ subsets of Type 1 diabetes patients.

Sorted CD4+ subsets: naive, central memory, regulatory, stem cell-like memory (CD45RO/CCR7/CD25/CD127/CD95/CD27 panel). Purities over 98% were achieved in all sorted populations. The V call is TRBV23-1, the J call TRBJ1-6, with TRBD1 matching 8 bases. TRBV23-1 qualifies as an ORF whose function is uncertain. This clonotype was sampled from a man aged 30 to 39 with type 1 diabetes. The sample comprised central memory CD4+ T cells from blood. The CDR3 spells CARQGDSSSYNSPLHF. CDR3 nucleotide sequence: TGCGCCAGACAGGGGGACTCATCGTCCTATAATTCACCCCTCCACTTT.